This T cell receptor (beta chain) was captured by sequencing in a study of identical twins. This clonotype was recorded a few times. Germline-derived CDR1 and CDR2 are MDHEN and SYDVKM. V lost 6 bases, J lost 6 bases, and 20 bases lay in between. CDR3 length equals 15 residues. TCRdb itself ran the 5' RACE reads through MiXCR, one entry per CDR3 protein. Here the sample spans 540,000 or so distinct CDR3 sequences, approximately 20% being singletons. This same sample was also taken into another study, of yellow fever vaccine responses in identical twins.

This sequence joins TRBV28 and TRBJ1-2, with no clear D. Sequenced: CD4+ T cells sorted from blood. The clonotype was recovered from a woman between 18 and 29 years old in good health. The CDR3 loop reads CASRPGFSGRDGYTF. In DNA form, the CDR3 reads TGTGCCAGCAGACCCGGGTTTTCGGGCCGGGATGGCTACACCTTC.